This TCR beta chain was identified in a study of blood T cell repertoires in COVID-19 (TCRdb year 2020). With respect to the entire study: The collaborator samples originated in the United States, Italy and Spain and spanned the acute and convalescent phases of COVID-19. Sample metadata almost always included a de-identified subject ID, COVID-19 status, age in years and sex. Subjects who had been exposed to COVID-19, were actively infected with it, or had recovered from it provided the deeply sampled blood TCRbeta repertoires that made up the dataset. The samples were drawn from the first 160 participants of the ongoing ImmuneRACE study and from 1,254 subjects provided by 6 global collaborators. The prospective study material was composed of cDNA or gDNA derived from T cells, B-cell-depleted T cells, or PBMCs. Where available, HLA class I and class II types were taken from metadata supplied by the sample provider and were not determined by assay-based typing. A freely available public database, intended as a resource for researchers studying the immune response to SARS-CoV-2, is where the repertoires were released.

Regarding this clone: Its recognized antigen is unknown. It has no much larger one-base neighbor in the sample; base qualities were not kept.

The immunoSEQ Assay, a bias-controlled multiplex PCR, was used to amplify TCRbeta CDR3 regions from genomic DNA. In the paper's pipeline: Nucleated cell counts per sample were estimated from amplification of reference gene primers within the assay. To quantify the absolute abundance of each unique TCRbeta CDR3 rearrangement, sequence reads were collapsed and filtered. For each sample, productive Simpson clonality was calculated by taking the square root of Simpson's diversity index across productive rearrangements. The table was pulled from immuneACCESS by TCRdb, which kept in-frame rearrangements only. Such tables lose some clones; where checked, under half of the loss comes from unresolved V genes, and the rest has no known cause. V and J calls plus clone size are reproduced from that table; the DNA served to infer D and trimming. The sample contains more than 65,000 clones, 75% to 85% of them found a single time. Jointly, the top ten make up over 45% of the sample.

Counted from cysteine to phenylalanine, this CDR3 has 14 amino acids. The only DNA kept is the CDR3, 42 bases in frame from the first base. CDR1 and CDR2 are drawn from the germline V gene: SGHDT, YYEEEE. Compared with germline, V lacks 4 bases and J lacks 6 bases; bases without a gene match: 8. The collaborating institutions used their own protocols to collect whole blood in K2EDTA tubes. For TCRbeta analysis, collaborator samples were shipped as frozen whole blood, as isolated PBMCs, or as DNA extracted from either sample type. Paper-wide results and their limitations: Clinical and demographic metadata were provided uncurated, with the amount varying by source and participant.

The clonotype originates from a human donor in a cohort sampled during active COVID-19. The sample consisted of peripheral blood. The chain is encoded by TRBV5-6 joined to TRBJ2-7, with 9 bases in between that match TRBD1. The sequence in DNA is TGTGCCAGCAGCACCGGGACAGGGTGGGGCGAGCAGTACTTC. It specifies CASSTGTGWGEQYF.